One and the same sample provided the 25 T cell receptor beta chains below, sequenced in a study of T cells in Graves' hyperthyroidism and ophthalmopathy. Regions amplified from RNA transcripts were the TCR beta CDR3 regions. HTBI primers were employed in a first-round RT-PCR of the TCR CDR3. TCRdb itself ran the multiplex PCR reads through MiXCR, one entry per CDR3 protein. The sample has hundreds of thousands of distinct CDR3 sequences, 16% seen once. The specimen sequenced was blood. The receptor source for this set is a woman in her thirties with Graves' hyperthyroidism.

The chain carries TRBV18 and TRBJ1-2; unclear D gene. The CDR3 spans 12 residues. Looked up from germline, CDR1 is KGHSH and CDR2 is LQKENI. With 3 bases removed from V and 5 bases from J, the gap between germline ends came to 7 bases. In nucleotides, the CDR3 is TGTGCCAGCTCACCTGAGGAGTATGGCTACACCTTC. Its protein is CASSPEEYGYTF.

The V call is TRBV14, the J call TRBJ2-1; the D is unclear. The CDR3 is 13 residues long. Germline CDR1 and CDR2: SGHDN and FVKESK. Deletions cut 4 bases from V and 5 bases from J, with 9 bases between. The CDR3 DNA reads TGTGCCAGCAGCCTCTTCAGAAACAATGAGCAGTTCTTC. It translates to CASSLFRNNEQFF. Full variable domain (rest looked up from reference TRBV14 and TRBJ2-1): EAGVTQFPSHSVIEKGQTVTLRCDPISGHDNLYWYRRVMGKEIKFLLHFVKESKQDESGMPNNRFLAERTGGTYSTLKVQPAELEDSGVYFCASSLFRNNEQFFGPGTRLTVL.

This clonotype was seen once. This could be a read error, since a much larger clone is one nucleotide away. V usage is TRBV7-6 and J usage is TRBJ2-1; 10 positions agree with TRBD2. CDR1 SGHVS and CDR2 FNYEAQ come from the germline V gene. J lost 4 bases, V lost 5 bases, and 8 bases had no gene match. CDR3 size: 16 residues. CDR3 sequence reads: CASSPAPGLAYNEQFF. DNA of the CDR3: TGTGCCAGCAGCCCTGCACCGGGACTAGCGTACAATGAGCAGTTCTTC.

This clonotype has a count of ten or more. The gene calls are TRBV11-2 and TRBJ2-5, with 10 bases lining up with TRBD1. Germline CDR1 reads SGHAT; CDR2 reads FQNNGV. The CDR3 has 15 residues. V trimming: 3 bases; J trimming: 5 bases; junction bases outside the gene matches: 6. CDR3 bases: TGTGCCAGCAGCTTTTATGGGACAGGGGAGGAGACCCAGTACTTC. Encoded protein: CASSFYGTGEETQYF.

V usage is TRBV12-3 or TRBV12-4 and J usage is TRBJ1-1, with TRBD1 matching over 8 bases. V was clipped by 5 bases and J by 6 bases; unmatched bases: 11. This CDR3 region has 15 residues. The CDR3 loop reads CASSLRQGRSAEAFF. As DNA, the CDR3 is TGTGCCAGCAGTCTAAGACAGGGGCGAAGCGCTGAAGCTTTCTTT.

This clonotype was counted ten times or more. The CDR3 protein is CASSLEGGWSNQPQHF. CDR3 nucleotides: TGTGCCAGCAGCTTAGAAGGCGGTTGGAGCAATCAGCCCCAGCATTTT. The chain recombines TRBV7-2 with TRBJ1-5, with D unresolved. The CDR3 length is 16 residues. Looked up from germline, CDR1 is SGHTA and CDR2 is FQGNSA. Trimming pared 1 base from V and 1 base from J, leaving 11 bases between.

This clonotype was seen ten or more times. The V gene is TRBV28, the J gene TRBJ2-4; 8 bases agree with TRBD1. This CDR3 contains 15 residues. The V gene end was trimmed by 2 bases and the J gene end by 8 bases; junction bases not matched to a gene: 8. Per germline, CDR1 MDHEN and CDR2 SYDVKM. The CDR3 DNA sequence: TGTGCCAGCAGTTTAACCGGTGGACAGGGACACATTCAGTACTTC. It encodes CASSLTGGQGHIQYF.

This clonotype was detected only a few times. V and J are TRBV5-6 and TRBJ2-5; no definite D call. The CDR3 has 16 amino acids. Germline lookup yields CDR1 SGHDT and CDR2 YYEEEE. V gave up 0 bases and J gave up 5 bases, with 17 bases separating them. As DNA, the CDR3 is TGTGCCAGCAGCTTGGCTTCTGTCCCACTCAGGGAGACCCAGTACTTC. Its translation is CASSLASVPLRETQYF.

This chain uses TRBV19 with TRBJ2-7; weak D call: TRBD2 (6 bases). The CDR3 sequence is 14 residues long. The V and J ends lost 6 bases and 1 base respectively, with 13 bases between them. Germline values: CDR1 LNHDA, CDR2 SQIVND (reference sequence). The CDR3 is CASRDAGTSYEQYF. CDR3 bases: TGTGCCAGTAGAGATGCGGGGACTTCCTACGAGCAGTACTTC. The entire variable domain, with the rest obtained from reference TRBV19 and TRBJ2-7, is as follows: DGGITQSPKYLFRKEGQNVTLSCEQNLNHDAMYWYRQDPGQGLRLIYYSQIVNDFQKGDIAEGYSVSREKKESFPLTVTSAQKNPTAFYLCASRDAGTSYEQYFGPGTRLTVT.

Ten or more counts support this clonotype. This chain joins TRBV7-3 and TRBJ2-1, with no clear D. CDR1 is SGHTA and CDR2 is FQGTGA in the germline V gene. V was shortened by 5 bases and J by 9 bases, with 8 bases between the two germline ends. The CDR3 totals 11 residues. As DNA, the CDR3 is TGTGCCAGCAGCGCCATGGGTGAGCAGTTCTTC. It encodes CASSAMGEQFF.

This clonotype was detected a few times. The V and J genes are TRBV9 and TRBJ1-2; TRBD1 matches at 8 bases. The ends lost 4 bases at V and 4 bases at J; junction bases unmatched: 12. CDR3 length: 16 residues. CDR1 and CDR2 from the germline V gene are SGDLS and YYNGEE. The CDR3 sequence: CASSTQGGGRGYGYTF. The CDR3 DNA reads TGTGCCAGCAGCACACAGGGGGGCGGCAGAGGCTATGGCTACACCTTC.

This clonotype has ten or more counts. This chain uses TRBV20-1 with TRBJ2-3; 7 nucleotides match TRBD1. Germline CDR1 DFQATT, CDR2 SNEGSKA (reference sequence). The CDR3 loop spans 14 amino acids. J lost 2 bases, V lost 2 bases, and 4 bases had no gene match. The CDR3 reads CSARRDSSTDTQYF. As DNA, the CDR3 is TGCAGTGCTAGACGGGACAGCTCCACAGATACGCAGTATTTT.

This clonotype was seen a handful of times. J is TRBJ1-2 and V is TRBV6-2 or TRBV6-3; the D is unclear. V was trimmed by 2 bases and J by 5 bases, leaving 9 bases between them. The length of the CDR3 is 13 residues. Germline V CDR1 and CDR2: MNHEY, SVGEGT. The chain's CDR3 is CASSYGSWYGYTF. As DNA, the CDR3 is TGTGCCAGCAGTTACGGGAGCTGGTATGGCTACACCTTC.

The chain carries TRBV6-1 and TRBJ1-5, with 10 bases matching TRBD1. CDR1 is MNHNS and CDR2 is SASEGT in the germline V gene. V was clipped by 5 bases and J by 1 base; unmatched bases: 2. The CDR3 runs 15 residues. The CDR3 DNA reads TGTGCCAGCAGTAAGGACAGGGGGAGCAATCAGCCCCAGCATTTT. It encodes CASSKDRGSNQPQHF.

V gene TRBV5-1 combines with J gene TRBJ2-1, with 10 bases identical to TRBD2. Germline loops: CDR1 SGHRS, CDR2 YFSETQ. V gave up 4 bases and J gave up 5 bases; unmatched junction bases: 15. The CDR3 spans 18 residues. CDR3 sequence: CASSILAGRAKRHNEQFF. CDR3 bases: TGCGCCAGCAGCATACTAGCGGGGAGGGCCAAAAGGCACAATGAGCAGTTCTTC.

This clonotype was found many times. The chain uses TRBV30 and TRBJ1-1; D is unresolved. Trimming cost V 0 bases and J 1 base, with 6 bases left between them. The CDR3 extends over 13 amino acids. Germline CDR1 is GTSNPN and CDR2 is SVGIG (reference sequence). This chain's CDR3 is CAWSVSPNTEAFF. CDR3 coding DNA: TGTGCCTGGAGTGTCAGCCCGAACACTGAAGCTTTCTTT.

This clonotype occurred many times. The chain links TRBV7-2 to TRBJ2-7; weak D call: TRBD1 (6 bases). The CDR3 totals 14 residues. Germline CDR1 is SGHTA and CDR2 is FQGNSA. The V end lost 7 bases, the J end lost 1 base, and 14 bases lay between the germline ends. The CDR3 DNA reads TGTGCCAGCAACGCTCGGGACATTTCCTACGAGCAGTACTTC. This translates into CASNARDISYEQYF.

This clonotype was recorded a few times. V gene TRBV4-2 combines with J gene TRBJ2-6, with TRBD1 as a possible D gene (5 bases). The CDR3 has 18 residues. In germline, CDR1 is LGHNA, CDR2 YNFKEQ. Trimming pared 0 bases from V and 2 bases from J, leaving 14 bases between. CDR3 DNA sequence: TGTGCCAGCAGCCAAGAGGGCCTAGGGGTGGCTGGGGCCAACGTCCTGACTTTC. It is translated as CASSQEGLGVAGANVLTF.

This clonotype has ten or more counts. The CDR3 nucleotides read TGTGCCAGCAAATATCGGCAGGGGACTGGGGCCAACGTCCTGACTTTC. Translation gives CASKYRQGTGANVLTF. The chain is built from TRBV11-3 and TRBJ2-6; perhaps TRBD1 as D (6 bases). V was shortened by 7 bases and J by 2 bases, with 15 bases between the two germline ends. CDR3 length: 16 amino acids. The germline V gene has CDR1 SGHNT and CDR2 YENEEA.

This clonotype came up many times. The chain has TRBV11-2 and TRBJ2-3, with D unclear. Germline V lookup: CDR1 SGHAT, CDR2 FQNNGV. Between the trimmed V and J ends, which lost 0 bases and 13 bases, there was a span of 14 bases. The CDR3 is 13 amino acids. CDR3 in amino acids: CASSLESRPKKYF. The CDR3 region has the DNA TGTGCCAGCAGCTTAGAATCCCGACCTAAGAAGTATTTT.

This clonotype was detected many times. The chain uses TRBV7-2 and TRBJ2-5; D remains unclear. The CDR3 is 14 residues long. CDR1 SGHTA and CDR2 FQGNSA come from the germline V gene. The V end was cut by 1 base, the J end by 1 base, with 7 bases between. CDR3 DNA: TGTGCCAGCAGCTTAGTTGGCACCCAAGAGACCCAGTACTTC. Translating gives CASSLVGTQETQYF.

J is TRBJ1-1 and V is TRBV20-1; D remains unclear. V shed 6 bases and J shed 1 base, with 9 bases lying between them. The length of the CDR3 is 12 residues. The germline V gene has CDR1 DFQATT and CDR2 SNEGSKA (reference sequence). DNA for the CDR3: TGCAGTGCGGCGTACAGGAACACTGAAGCTTTCTTT. Translating it yields CSAAYRNTEAFF.

This clonotype appeared many times. The CDR3 region is CSARPPSGTSINTGELFF. DNA for the CDR3: TGCAGTGCTCGCCCGCCTAGCGGGACTTCAATAAACACCGGGGAGCTGTTTTTT. The V and J genes are TRBV20-1 and TRBJ2-2; TRBD2 agrees at 9 bases. The trim removed 5 bases at V and 2 bases at J, leaving 15 bases unmatched. Germline assignment: CDR1 DFQATT and CDR2 SNEGSKA (reference sequence). The CDR3 runs to 18 residues.

This clonotype has a handful of counts. The chain has TRBV29-1 and TRBJ1-1; D gene uncertain. V was shortened by 7 bases and J by 6 bases, with 3 bases between the two germline ends. CDR1 is SQVTM, CDR2 ANQGSEA, per germline. The CDR3 covers 8 residues. The CDR3 DNA reads TGCAGCGCTCCTGAAGCTTTCTTT. Translating gives CSAPEAFF.

CDR3 sequence reads: CASGWGGQPQHF. In nucleotides, the CDR3 is TGTGCCAGCGGGTGGGGAGGACAGCCCCAGCATTTT. V gene TRBV6-4 combines with J gene TRBJ1-5; D is undetermined. The CDR3 is 12 residues long. V was clipped by 8 bases and J by 7 bases, with 12 bases between them. Per germline, CDR1 MRHNA and CDR2 SNTAGT.